The entry that follows covers one T cell receptor beta chain sequence. This record belongs to a study of blood T cell repertoires in COVID-19. Using immunoSEQ multiplex PCR, the repertoire was profiled, and TCRdb retains in-frame clones only, with some absent. The data show 25,000 to 35,000 clones, roughly 85% seen once. This CDR3 has 15 residues. From germline, CDR1 is SGHVS and CDR2 FNYEAQ. The germline V and J ends were trimmed by 5 bases and 3 bases, with 14 bases remaining between them. J is TRBJ2-1 and V is TRBV7-6; D not resolved. The TCR originated in a man older than 75 with active COVID-19. The sample consisted of peripheral blood. The CDR3 protein is CASSPGQARYNEQFF. CDR3 nucleotides: TGTGCCAGCAGCCCTGGCCAGGCACGCTACAATGAGCAGTTCTTC.